This T cell receptor (beta chain) was captured by sequencing in a study of OX40 agonist ivuxolimab in advanced cancers. Repertoires were generated with immunoSEQ multiplex PCR, while TCRdb's copy carries only in-frame clones and drops some. The repertoire consists of nearly 65,000 clones, with roughly nine tenths occurring once and the leading ten covering about 4%. CDR1 is SGHDT, CDR2 YYEEEE, per germline. V dropped 3 bases and J dropped 4; count of bases not matched to a gene: 8. The CDR3 runs 16 residues. Sequenced here: CD4+ or CD8+ T cells sorted from blood, sampled in a trial of the OX40 agonist ivuxolimab. This sequence originates from an adult with an advanced solid tumor such as melanoma, head and neck, liver or kidney cancer. This chain connects TRBV5-6 to TRBJ2-1; TRBD1 matches at 9 bases. CDR3 nucleotide sequence: TGTGCCAGCAGCTCCTATTACAGGGGGCCTTACAATGAGCAGTTCTTC. Translated: CASSSYYRGPYNEQFF.